This T cell receptor (beta chain) was identified in a study of blood T cell repertoires in COVID-19. Looking at the study overall: Samples of COVID-19 (acute and convalescent) were obtained from the United States, Italy and Spain. Sources were T cells, B-cell-depleted T cells, or PBMCs; the material itself was cDNA or gDNA.

Sequencing used immunoSEQ multiplex PCR; TCRdb keeps in-frame clones, though not all of them. This table holds roughly 98,000 clones, around 82% found once. CDR3 length: 15 amino acids. The V gene end was trimmed by 2 bases and the J gene end by 5 bases; junction bases not matched to a gene: 6. In germline, CDR1 is WNHNN, CDR2 SYGVQD (reference sequence). The rearrangement links TRBV10-1 to TRBJ2-5; 9 bases agree with TRBD1. Source material: peripheral blood. This sequence originates from a man aged 65 to 79 with active or convalescent COVID-19. CDR3 amino acids: CASSENRGLSETQYF. CDR3 coding DNA: TGCGCCAGCAGTGAGAACAGGGGGCTCTCGGAGACCCAGTACTTC.